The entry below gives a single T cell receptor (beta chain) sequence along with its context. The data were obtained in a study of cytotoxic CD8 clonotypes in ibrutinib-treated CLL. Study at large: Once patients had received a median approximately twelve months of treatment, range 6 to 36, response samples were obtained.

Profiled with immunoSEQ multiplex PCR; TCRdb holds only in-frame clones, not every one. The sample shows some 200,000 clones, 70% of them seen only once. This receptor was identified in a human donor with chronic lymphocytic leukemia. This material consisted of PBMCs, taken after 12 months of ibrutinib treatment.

CDR3 amino acids: CASRKGAEQYF. CDR3 nucleotide sequence: TGTGCCAGCAGGAAGGGGGCTGAGCAGTACTTC. V gene TRBV11-2 combines with J gene TRBJ2-7; 7 nucleotides agree with TRBD1. V was pared by 6 bases and J by 7 bases, with 3 bases of the junction left unmatched. Germline V gene lookup returns CDR1 SGHAT and CDR2 FQNNGV. This CDR3 is 11 amino acids long.